These 3 T cell receptor beta chains originate from one sample sequenced in a study of CD8+CD57+ T cells in acquired aplastic anemia (dated by TCRdb to 2016 to 2019). Flow cytometry had shown CD8+CD57+ cell expansion in the patients selected for sequencing. Instrument used: Illumina HiSeq 2000. Genomic DNA was used as template for profiling of TCR beta VDJ combinations and CDR3 sequences. TCRdb reprocessed the public reads (quality trimming at Q25 with fastp, clone calling with MiXCR) and kept in-frame beta chains. Records with the same CDR3 protein are collapsed into one entry carrying the most frequent genes and DNA. The sample yields approximately 220,000 distinct CDR3 sequences; roughly 50% were counted once. In total, the top ten clones hold about 20% of the sample. The sequencing input was sorted CD4+, CD8+, or CD8+CD57+ T cells (not recorded which) from PBMCs. These receptor sequences come from a human donor with aplastic anemia.

The chain has TRBV7-9 and TRBJ1-1; 8 positions agree with TRBD1. The germline CDR1 and CDR2 sequences are SEHNR and FQNEAQ (reference sequence). This CDR3 is built from 13 residues. The junction had 4 bases not matched to a gene; V was cut back by 5 bases and J by 5 bases. In DNA form, the CDR3 reads TGTGCCAGCAGCCAGGGGGCCCGGACTGAAGCTTTCTTT. This codes for CASSQGARTEAFF. Using reference TRBV7-9 and TRBJ1-1 for the parts outside the CDR3, the full variable domain is DTGVSQNPRHKITKRGQNVTFRCDPISEHNRLYWYRQTLGQGPEFLTYFQNEAQLEKSRLLSDRFSAERPKGSFSTLEIQRTEQGDSAMYLCASSQGARTEAFFGQGTRLTVV.

As regards this clonotype: This may be a read error: a much more frequent sequence differs by one nucleotide. The conserved final phenylalanine or tryptophan is absent from the CDR3, which likely points to a read error. CDR3 in DNA: TGTGCCAGCAGCCGGCGCACGGAAGGGGATACGCAGTATTTA. Encoded protein: CASSRRTEGDTQYL. The chain is built from TRBV3-1 and TRBJ2-3; D unclear. V was shortened by 4 bases and J by 6 bases, with 14 bases between the two germline ends. CDR1 is LGHDT and CDR2 is YNNKEL in the germline V gene (reference sequence). The CDR3 runs 14 residues.

The chain carries TRBV28 and TRBJ2-2; TRBD2 might be the D (5 bases). V shed 6 bases and J shed 8 bases, with 10 bases lying between them. CDR1 MDHEN and CDR2 SYDVKM come from the germline V gene. This CDR3 has 12 residues. CDR3 in amino acids: CASRSGVGELFF. The CDR3 DNA sequence: TGTGCCAGCAGGTCCGGGGTAGGGGAGCTGTTTTTT.